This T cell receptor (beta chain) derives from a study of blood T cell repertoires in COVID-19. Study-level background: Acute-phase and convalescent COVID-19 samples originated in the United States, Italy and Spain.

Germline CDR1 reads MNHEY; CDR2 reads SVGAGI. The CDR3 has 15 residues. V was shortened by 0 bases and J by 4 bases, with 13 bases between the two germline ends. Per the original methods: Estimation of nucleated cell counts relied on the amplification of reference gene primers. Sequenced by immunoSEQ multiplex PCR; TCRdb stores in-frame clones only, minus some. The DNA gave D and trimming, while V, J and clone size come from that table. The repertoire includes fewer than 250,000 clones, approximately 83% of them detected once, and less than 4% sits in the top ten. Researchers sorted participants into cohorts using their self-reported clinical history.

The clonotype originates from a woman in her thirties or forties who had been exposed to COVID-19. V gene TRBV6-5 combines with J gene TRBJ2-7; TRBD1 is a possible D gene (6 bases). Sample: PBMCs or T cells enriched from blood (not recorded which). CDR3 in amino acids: CASSYSRQDLYEQYF. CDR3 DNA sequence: TGTGCCAGCAGTTACTCCAGACAGGATTTGTACGAGCAGTACTTC.